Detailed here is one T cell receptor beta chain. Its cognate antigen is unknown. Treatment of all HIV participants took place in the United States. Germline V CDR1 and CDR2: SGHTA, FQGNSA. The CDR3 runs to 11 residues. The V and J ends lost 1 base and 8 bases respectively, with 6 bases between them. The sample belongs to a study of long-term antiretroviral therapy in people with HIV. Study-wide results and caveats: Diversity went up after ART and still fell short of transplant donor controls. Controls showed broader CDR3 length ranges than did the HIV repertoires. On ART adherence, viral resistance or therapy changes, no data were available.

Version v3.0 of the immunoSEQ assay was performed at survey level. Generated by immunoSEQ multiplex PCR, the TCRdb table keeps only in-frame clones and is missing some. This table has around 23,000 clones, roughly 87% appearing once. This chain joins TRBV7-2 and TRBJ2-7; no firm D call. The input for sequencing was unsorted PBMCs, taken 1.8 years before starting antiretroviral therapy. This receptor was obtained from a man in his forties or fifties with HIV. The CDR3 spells CASSLGGQQYF. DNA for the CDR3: TGTGCCAGCAGCTTAGGAGGCCAGCAGTACTTC.